These T cell receptor beta chains were read from a single sample in a study of vaccination and CD4 T cells after COVID-19. TCRdb fed the PCR reads into MiXCR, producing one record per CDR3 protein. The repertoire consists of roughly 17,000 distinct CDR3 sequences, with over 30% occurring once and the leading ten covering around 8%. No antigen is known for these receptors. Sequencing was performed on CD4+ T cells from blood, cultured in vitro. These receptors originate from a human donor who had recovered from COVID-19. The CDR3 runs from the conserved cysteine through the conserved F or W. Clone sizes are given selectively: once, few, many, or a class where the clone is expanded.

14 | TRBV6-1 | - | CASSMDSASYEQYF
14 | TRBV20-1 | few | CSASGAGGAGELFF
15 | TRBV2 | - | CASSQIWGPNQPQHF
14 | TRBV6-4 | - | CASSESGSTGELFF
12 | TRBV20-1 | - | CSGSRGHYGYTF
15 | TRBV10-3 | - | CAISESGRRNTEAFF
13 | TRBV7-3 | - | CASSLGSTDTQYF
18 | TRBV28 | - | CASSASGTSGRRAETQYF
14 | TRBV5-4 | few | CASSWGTVNYGYTF
17 | TRBV4-1 | - | CASSQAPGGRGSYEQYF
15 | TRBV20-1 | once | CSARGQGANSYEQYF
13 | TRBV19 | - | CASRRAGSSPLHF
16 | TRBV23-1 | - | CASSHSLAGPFCEQFF
14 | TRBV10-3 | once | CAIRSTSGGGGQYF
14 | TRBV12-3/TRBV12-4 | - | CASRKAGLYNEQFF
14 | TRBV7-3 | - | CASSLLSATDTQYF
17 | TRBV20-1 | - | CSARGPHYTRWENIQYF
14 | TRBV20-1 | once | CSARRTRNTGELFF
13 | TRBV20-1 | few | CSARDTLYNEQFF
15 | TRBV7-3 | - | CASSPRTSWRTEQFF
16 | TRBV7-9 | - | CASSAKRARPADTQYF
17 | TRBV19 | - | CASSDGASGDLTDTQYF
14 | TRBV20-1 | - | CSARHRGDNSPLHF
15 | TRBV6-1 | few | CASSEARLAYNEQFF
14 | TRBV19 | few | CASSMGLEGNEQFF
16 | TRBV29-1 | - | CSGSEGGAGDTDTQYF
16 | TRBV20-1 | once | CSARPRGSSSYNEQFF
14 | TRBV28 | - | CASRILRDRPPQHF
15 | TRBV2 | - | CASTPGLGGYNEQFF
14 | TRBV15 | - | CATRWRDWRDTQYF
14 | TRBV2 | - | CASIRSGTRYGYTF
14 | TRBV4-1 | - | CASSQQTQGNTIYF